This TCR beta chain was captured in a study of blood T cell repertoires in COVID-19. Study-wide context: Samples of COVID-19 (acute and convalescent) were obtained from the United States, Italy and Spain.

Per the original data handling: Nucleated cell number was recorded as an estimate derived from reference gene primer amplification. Assay: immunoSEQ multiplex PCR; the TCRdb copy retains only in-frame clones and omits some. That table furnishes V, J and clone size, whereas the DNA furnished D and trimming. The sample holds tens of thousands of clones, about 88% seen once. The CDR3 covers 15 residues. Looked up from germline, CDR1 is SGHTA and CDR2 is FQGNSA. V lost 6 bases to trimming and J lost 0 bases, with 12 bases between them. Sequenced: peripheral blood. The receptor was derived from a woman of 80 years or more with active COVID-19. V gene TRBV7-2 combines with J gene TRBJ2-1; no clear D. The CDR3 sequence is CASRRRLLSYNEQFF. CDR3 DNA: TGTGCCAGCAGAAGGAGACTTCTCTCCTACAATGAGCAGTTCTTC.